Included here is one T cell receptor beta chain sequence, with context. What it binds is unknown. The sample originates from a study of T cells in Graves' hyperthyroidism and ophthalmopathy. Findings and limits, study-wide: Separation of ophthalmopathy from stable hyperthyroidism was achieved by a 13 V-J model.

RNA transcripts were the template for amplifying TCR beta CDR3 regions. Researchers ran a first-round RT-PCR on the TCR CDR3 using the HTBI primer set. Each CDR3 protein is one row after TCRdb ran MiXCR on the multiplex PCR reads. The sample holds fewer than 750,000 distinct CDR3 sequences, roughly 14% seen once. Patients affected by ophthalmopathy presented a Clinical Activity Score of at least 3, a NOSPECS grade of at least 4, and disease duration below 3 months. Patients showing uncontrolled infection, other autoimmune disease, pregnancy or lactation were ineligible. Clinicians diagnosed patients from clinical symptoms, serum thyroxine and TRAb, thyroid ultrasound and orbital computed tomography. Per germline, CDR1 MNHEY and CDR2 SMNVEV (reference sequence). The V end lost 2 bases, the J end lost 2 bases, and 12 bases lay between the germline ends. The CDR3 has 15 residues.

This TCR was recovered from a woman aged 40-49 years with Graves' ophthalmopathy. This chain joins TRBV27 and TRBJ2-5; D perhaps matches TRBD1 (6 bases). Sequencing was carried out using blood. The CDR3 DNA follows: TGTGCCAGCAGTTTAGGCGCAGGGGATCAAGAGACCCAGTACTTC. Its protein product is CASSLGAGDQETQYF.